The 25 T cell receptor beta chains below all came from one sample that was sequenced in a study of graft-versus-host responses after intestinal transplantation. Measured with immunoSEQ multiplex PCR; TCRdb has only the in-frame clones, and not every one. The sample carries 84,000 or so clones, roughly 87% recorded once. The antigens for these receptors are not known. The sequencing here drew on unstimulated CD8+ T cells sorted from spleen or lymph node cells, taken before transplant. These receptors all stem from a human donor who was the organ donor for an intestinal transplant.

CDR3 loop: CASSFRPVLELAGGSTDTQYF. The CDR3 DNA follows: TGCGCCAGCAGCTTCAGACCAGTTTTAGAACTAGCGGGGGGTAGCACAGATACGCAGTATTTT. This chain connects TRBV5-1 to TRBJ2-3; 12 nucleotides agree with TRBD2. This CDR3 comprises 21 residues. Germline V gene sequence: CDR1 SGHRS, CDR2 YFSETQ. Losses at the gene ends were 2 bases for V and 0 bases for J; bases not matched to a gene: 16. The full variable domain, completed using reference TRBV5-1 and TRBJ2-3, is KAGVTQTPRYLIKTRGQQVTLSCSPISGHRSVSWYQQTPGQGLQFLFEYFSETQRNKGNFPGRFSGRQFSNSRSEMNVSTLELGDSALYLCASSFRPVLELAGGSTDTQYFGPGTRLTVL.

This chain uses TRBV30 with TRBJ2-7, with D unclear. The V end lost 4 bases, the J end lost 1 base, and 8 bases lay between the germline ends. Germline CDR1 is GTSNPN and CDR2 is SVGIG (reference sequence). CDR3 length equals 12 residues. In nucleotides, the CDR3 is TGTGCCTGGACGGACCGTTCCTACGAGCAGTACTTC. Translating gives CAWTDRSYEQYF.

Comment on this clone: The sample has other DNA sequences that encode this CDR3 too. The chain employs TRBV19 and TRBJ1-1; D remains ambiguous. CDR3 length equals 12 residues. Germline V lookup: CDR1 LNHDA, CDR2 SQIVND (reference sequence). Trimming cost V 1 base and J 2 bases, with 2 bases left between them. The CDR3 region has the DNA TGTGCCAGTAGTATAGGAAACACTGAAGCTTTCTTT. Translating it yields CASSIGNTEAFF.

The CDR3 DNA reads as TGTGCCAGCAGTTTAACAAACACCGGGCTAGAAAAACTGTTTTTT. It is translated as CASSLTNTGLEKLFF. This chain joins TRBV27 and TRBJ1-4; no clear D. Deletions cut 2 bases from V and 8 bases from J, with 15 bases between. The CDR3 has 15 residues. Germline V gene lookup returns CDR1 MNHEY and CDR2 SMNVEV (reference sequence).

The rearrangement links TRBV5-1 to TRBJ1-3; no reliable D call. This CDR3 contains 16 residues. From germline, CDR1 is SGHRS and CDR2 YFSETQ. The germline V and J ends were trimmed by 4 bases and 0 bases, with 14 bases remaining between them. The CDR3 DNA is TGCGCCAGCAGCCCGGAACCCACCTCCTCTGGAAACACCATATATTTT. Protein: CASSPEPTSSGNTIYF.

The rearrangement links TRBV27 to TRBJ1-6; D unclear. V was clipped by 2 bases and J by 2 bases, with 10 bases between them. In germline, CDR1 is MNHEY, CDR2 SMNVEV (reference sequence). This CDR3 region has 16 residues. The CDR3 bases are TGTGCCAGCAGTTTAGGCTATCAGACCTATAATTCACCCCTCCACTTT. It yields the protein CASSLGYQTYNSPLHF.

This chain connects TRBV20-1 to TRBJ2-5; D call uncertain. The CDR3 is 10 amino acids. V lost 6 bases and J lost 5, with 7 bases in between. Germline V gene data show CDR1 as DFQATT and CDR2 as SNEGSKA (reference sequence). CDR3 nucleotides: TGCAGTGCCCGGGTGGAGACCCAGTACTTC. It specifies CSARVETQYF.

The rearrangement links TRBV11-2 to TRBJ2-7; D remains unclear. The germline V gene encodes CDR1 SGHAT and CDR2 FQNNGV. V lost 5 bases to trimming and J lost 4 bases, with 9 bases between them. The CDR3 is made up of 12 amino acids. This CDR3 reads CASSLGNYEQYF. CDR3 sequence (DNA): TGTGCCAGCAGCCTAGGAAATTACGAGCAGTACTTC.

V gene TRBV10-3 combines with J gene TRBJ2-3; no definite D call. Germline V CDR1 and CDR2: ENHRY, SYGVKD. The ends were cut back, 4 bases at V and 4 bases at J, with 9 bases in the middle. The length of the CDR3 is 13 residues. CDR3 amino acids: CAISVIEADTQYF. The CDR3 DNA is TGTGCCATCAGTGTTATCGAGGCAGATACGCAGTATTTT.

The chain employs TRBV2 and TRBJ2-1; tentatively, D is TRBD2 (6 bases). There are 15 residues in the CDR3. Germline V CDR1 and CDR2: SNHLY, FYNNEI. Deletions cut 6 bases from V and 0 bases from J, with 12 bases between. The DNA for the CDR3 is TGTGCCAGCAGGGAGGGACGGAGCTCCTACAATGAGCAGTTCTTC. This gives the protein CASREGRSSYNEQFF.

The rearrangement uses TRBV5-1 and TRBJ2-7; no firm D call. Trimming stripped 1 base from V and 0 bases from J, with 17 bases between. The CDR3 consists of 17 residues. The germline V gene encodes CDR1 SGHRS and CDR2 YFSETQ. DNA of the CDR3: TGCGCCAGCAGCTTGTACAGCCTACGTACCAGCTCCTACGAGCAGTACTTC. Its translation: CASSLYSLRTSSYEQYF.

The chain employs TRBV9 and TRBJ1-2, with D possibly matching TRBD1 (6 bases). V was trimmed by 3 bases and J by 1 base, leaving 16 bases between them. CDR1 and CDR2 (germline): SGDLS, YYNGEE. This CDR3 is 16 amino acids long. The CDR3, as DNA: TGTGCCAGCAGCGCACTACCGGGACACCGTAACTATGGCTACACCTTC. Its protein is CASSALPGHRNYGYTF.

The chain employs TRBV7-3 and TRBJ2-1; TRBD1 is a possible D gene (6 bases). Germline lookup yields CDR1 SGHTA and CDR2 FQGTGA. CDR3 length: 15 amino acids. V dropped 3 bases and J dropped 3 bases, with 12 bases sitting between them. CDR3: CASSFTTGYYNEQFF. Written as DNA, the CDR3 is TGTGCCAGCAGCTTTACGACAGGCTACTACAATGAGCAGTTCTTC.

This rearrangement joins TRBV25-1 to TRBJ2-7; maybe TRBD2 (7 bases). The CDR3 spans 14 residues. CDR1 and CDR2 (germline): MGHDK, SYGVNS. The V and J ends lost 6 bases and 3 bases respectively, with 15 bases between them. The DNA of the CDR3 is TGTGCCAGCAGGACGACGGGGGGCAGCTACGAGCAGTACTTC. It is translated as CASRTTGGSYEQYF.

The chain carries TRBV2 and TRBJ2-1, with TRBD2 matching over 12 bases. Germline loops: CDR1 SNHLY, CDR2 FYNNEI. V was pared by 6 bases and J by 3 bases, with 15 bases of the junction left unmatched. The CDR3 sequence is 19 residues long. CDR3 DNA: TGTGCCAGCAGAGCTAGCGGGGGGGCCCCCCGCTTCGACTACAATGAGCAGTTCTTC. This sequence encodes CASRASGGAPRFDYNEQFF.

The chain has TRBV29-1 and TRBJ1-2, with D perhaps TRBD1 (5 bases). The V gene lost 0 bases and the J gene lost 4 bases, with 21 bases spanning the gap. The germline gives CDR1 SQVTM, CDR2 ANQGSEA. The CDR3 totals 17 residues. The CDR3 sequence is CSVEDGSGPPVGYGYTF. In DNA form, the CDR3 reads TGCAGCGTTGAAGACGGTTCGGGACCGCCTGTTGGCTATGGCTACACCTTC. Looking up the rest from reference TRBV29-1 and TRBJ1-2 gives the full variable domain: SAVISQKPSRDICQRGTSLTIQCQVDSQVTMMFWYRQQPGQSLTLIATANQGSEATYESGFVIDKFPISRPNLTFSTLTVSNMSPEDSSIYLCSVEDGSGPPVGYGYTFGSGTRLTVV.

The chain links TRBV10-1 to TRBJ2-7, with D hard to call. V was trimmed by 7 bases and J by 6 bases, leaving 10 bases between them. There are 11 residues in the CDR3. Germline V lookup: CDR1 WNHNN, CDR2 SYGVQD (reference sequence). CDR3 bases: TGCGCCAGCATAGGTTGGGGCGAGCAGTACTTC. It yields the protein CASIGWGEQYF.

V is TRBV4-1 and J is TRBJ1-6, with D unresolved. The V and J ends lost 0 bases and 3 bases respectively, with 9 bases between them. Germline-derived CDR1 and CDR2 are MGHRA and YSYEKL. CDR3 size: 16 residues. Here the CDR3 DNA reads TGCGCCAGCAGCCAAGATTCCCAGAACTATAATTCACCCCTCCACTTT. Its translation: CASSQDSQNYNSPLHF.

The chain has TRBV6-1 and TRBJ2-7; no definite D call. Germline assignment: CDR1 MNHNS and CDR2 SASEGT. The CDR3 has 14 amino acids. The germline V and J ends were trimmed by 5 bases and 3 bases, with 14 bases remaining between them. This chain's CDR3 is CASSLDGPLYEQYF. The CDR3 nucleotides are TGTGCCAGCAGTTTGGACGGACCTCTCTACGAGCAGTACTTC.

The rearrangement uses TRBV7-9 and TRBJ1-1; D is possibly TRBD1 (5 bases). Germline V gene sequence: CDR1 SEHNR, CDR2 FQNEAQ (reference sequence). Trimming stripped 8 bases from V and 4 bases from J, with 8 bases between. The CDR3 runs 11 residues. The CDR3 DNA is TGTGCCAGCCTAAGGGGCACTGAAGCTTTCTTT. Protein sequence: CASLRGTEAFF.

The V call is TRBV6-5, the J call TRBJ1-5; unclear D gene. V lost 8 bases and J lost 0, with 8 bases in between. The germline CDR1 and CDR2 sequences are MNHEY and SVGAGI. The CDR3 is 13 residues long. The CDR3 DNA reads TGTGCCAGCTGGATGTATAGCAATCAGCCCCAGCATTTT. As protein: CASWMYSNQPQHF.

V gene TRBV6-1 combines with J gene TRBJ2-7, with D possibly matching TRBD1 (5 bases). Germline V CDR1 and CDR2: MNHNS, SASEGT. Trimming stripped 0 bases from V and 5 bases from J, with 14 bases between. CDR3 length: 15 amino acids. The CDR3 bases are TGTGCCAGCAGTGAAGCGGTAGGGGTACGGCACGAGCAGTACTTC. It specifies CASSEAVGVRHEQYF.

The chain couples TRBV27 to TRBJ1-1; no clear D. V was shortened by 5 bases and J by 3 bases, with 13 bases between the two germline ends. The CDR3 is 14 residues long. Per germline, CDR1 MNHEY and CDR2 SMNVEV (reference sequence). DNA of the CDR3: TGTGCCAGCAGTCCCCGGACGTCGTACACTGAAGCTTTCTTT. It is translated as CASSPRTSYTEAFF.

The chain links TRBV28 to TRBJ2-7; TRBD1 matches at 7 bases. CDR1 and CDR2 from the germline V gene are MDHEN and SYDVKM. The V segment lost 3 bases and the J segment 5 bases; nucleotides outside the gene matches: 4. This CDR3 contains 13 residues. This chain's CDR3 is CASSFGGQNEQYF. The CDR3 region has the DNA TGTGCCAGCAGTTTTGGGGGACAGAACGAGCAGTACTTC.

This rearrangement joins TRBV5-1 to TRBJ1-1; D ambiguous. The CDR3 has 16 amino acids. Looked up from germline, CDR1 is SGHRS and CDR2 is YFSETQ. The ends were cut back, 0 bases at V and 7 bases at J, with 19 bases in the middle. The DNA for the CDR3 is TGCGCCAGCAGCTTGGCCGTACTCCCGGGTGTCCGTGAAGCTTTCTTT. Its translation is CASSLAVLPGVREAFF.